The clone carrying this TCR beta chain was found many times. The antigen is unknown. The amount of total RNA extracted per sample was at least 6 micrograms. The V and J ends lost 2 bases and 6 bases respectively, with 20 bases between them. CDR1 MNHNS and CDR2 SASEGT come from the germline V gene. The length of the CDR3 is 16 residues. This record belongs to a study of blood T cells in healthy people across ages. Broader study findings: Not knowing donor CMV status may have confounded expanded clonotype changes.

A second PCR, run for about 7 to 11 cycles, used a sample-barcoded 5' primer plus a J-beta primer mix. MiXCR, applied by TCRdb to the 5' RACE reads, yields one record per CDR3 protein. In the table there are 1.6 million or so distinct CDR3 sequences, roughly 32% of which are singletons. The rearrangement uses TRBV6-1 and TRBJ2-7; D might be TRBD2 (5 bases). Sequencing used blood. This sequence was found in a woman aged 25 to 39 in good health. CDR3 region: CASSESYGVPFTEQYF. The CDR3 DNA is TGTGCCAGCAGTGAAAGTTACGGGGTTCCGTTCACCGAGCAGTACTTC.